This entry lists 26 T cell receptor beta chains sequenced from one sample in a study of T cells in Graves' hyperthyroidism and ophthalmopathy. The investigators amplified TCR beta CDR3 regions from RNA transcripts. Primed by the HTBI set, a first-round RT-PCR was run on the TCR CDR3. Via MiXCR, TCRdb re-called the multiplex PCR reads, giving one row per CDR3 protein. The table has about 410,000 distinct CDR3 sequences, about 15% seen once; the top ten hold less than 15%. Sequencing input: blood. The receptor source for this set is a man between 18 and 35 years old with Graves' ophthalmopathy.

This clonotype has a handful of counts. J is TRBJ2-7 and V is TRBV27, with D tentatively TRBD2 (6 bases). Germline loops: CDR1 MNHEY, CDR2 SMNVEV (reference sequence). V was cut by 6 bases and J by 0 bases, with 15 bases left in between. There are 15 residues in the CDR3. The CDR3 DNA follows: TGTGCCAGCAGCCACCTCGGGAGAAGCTCCTACGAGCAGTACTTC. As protein: CASSHLGRSSYEQYF.

In this sample, this clonotype turned up a few times. The rearrangement links TRBV29-1 to TRBJ1-1; TRBD1 aligns across 11 bases. This CDR3 contains 14 residues. The ends lost 4 bases at V and 4 bases at J; junction bases unmatched: 5. Germline lookup yields CDR1 SQVTM and CDR2 ANQGSEA. The CDR3: CSVVFGTGGTEAFF. The CDR3 region has the DNA TGCAGCGTTGTGTTTGGGACAGGGGGCACTGAAGCTTTCTTT.

This clonotype appeared many times. The chain has TRBV12-3 or TRBV12-4 and TRBJ2-1; 7 bases line up with TRBD2. The CDR3 loop spans 14 amino acids. J was trimmed by 6 bases and V by 3 bases; bases with no gene match: 5. The CDR3 reads CASSFGGSVNEQFF. The CDR3 DNA reads TGTGCCAGCAGTTTTGGCGGGAGCGTCAATGAGCAGTTCTTC.

This clonotype was observed a few times. A much bigger clone sits one base away, suggesting this may be a read error. The V gene is TRBV7-2, the J gene TRBJ1-3, with D perhaps TRBD1 (5 bases). This CDR3 region has 17 residues. From germline, CDR1 is SGHTA and CDR2 FQGNSA. As DNA, the CDR3 is TGTGCCAGCAGCTTAGTTACTCAGGGTGGGTCTGGAAACGCCATATATTTT. It codes for CASSLVTQGGSGNAIYF.

Regarding this clonotype: This clone may be a read error of a much larger clone one base away. The V and J genes are TRBV5-1 and TRBJ1-5; 7 bases line up with TRBD1. The CDR3 totals 15 residues. Per germline, CDR1 SGHRS and CDR2 YFSETQ. V trimming: 0 bases; J trimming: 5 bases; junction bases outside the gene matches: 5. The CDR3, as DNA: TGCGCCAGCAGCTTGGAGCCAGGGGGTGATCAGCCCCAGCATTTT. Protein sequence: CASSLEPGGDQPQHF.

This clonotype was counted many times. The chain recombines TRBV7-6 with TRBJ2-1, with 10 bases identical to TRBD2. The CDR3 runs to 15 residues. The ends lost 6 bases at V and 4 bases at J; junction bases unmatched: 6. Germline V gene data show CDR1 as SGHVS and CDR2 as FNYEAQ. CDR3 sequence reads: CASSRTSGVYNEQFF. DNA of the CDR3: TGTGCCAGCAGTCGCACTAGCGGGGTTTACAATGAGCAGTTCTTC.

This clonotype showed up many times. This CDR3 is CASRWAGGADVPQHF. In DNA form, the CDR3 reads TGTGCCAGCAGGTGGGCTGGGGGGGCCGACGTGCCCCAGCATTTT. V is TRBV6-1 and J is TRBJ1-5, with D possibly matching TRBD1 (6 bases). The CDR3 spans 15 residues. The V end was cut by 6 bases, the J end by 9 bases, with 21 bases between. The germline CDR1 and CDR2 sequences are MNHNS and SASEGT.

This clonotype was picked up a small number of times. A much larger clone differs by one base, so this may be a read error. This chain joins TRBV2 and TRBJ1-2; D may be TRBD1 (5 bases). The V and J ends lost 6 bases and 5 bases respectively, with 13 bases between them. The CDR3 consists of 13 residues. Germline CDR1 is SNHLY and CDR2 is FYNNEI. CDR3 amino acids: CASRTAFIYGYTF. CDR3 nucleotide sequence: TGTGCCAGCAGGACAGCTTTTATTTATGGCTACACCTTC.

This clonotype was seen at least ten times. The chain is built from TRBV20-1 and TRBJ1-1, with unresolved D. The CDR3 runs to 15 residues. CDR1 is DFQATT, CDR2 SNEGSKA, per germline (reference sequence). The ends were cut back, 0 bases at V and 5 bases at J, with 16 bases in the middle. CDR3 bases: TGCAGTGCTAGAGATTTGGCTTCCTTGCGGACTGAAGCTTTCTTT. Translated, it gives CSARDLASLRTEAFF.

This clonotype appeared once. The CDR3 sequence is CASSQERTGGGGGGGYTF. CDR3 DNA sequence: TGTGCCAGCAGCCAAGAGAGGACAGGGGGCGGCGGAGGGGGTGGCTACACCTTC. This chain joins TRBV7-3 and TRBJ1-2, with 11 positions matching TRBD1. This CDR3 has 18 residues. CDR1 SGHTA and CDR2 FQGTGA come from the germline V gene. J gave up 7 bases and V 5 bases, and 18 bases lay outside the gene matches.

The chain recombines TRBV24-1 with TRBJ2-2; D is unresolved. V lost 3 bases to trimming and J lost 4 bases, with 8 bases between them. Germline V gives CDR1 KGHDR, CDR2 SFDVKD. The CDR3 sequence is 14 residues long. CDR3 bases: TGTGCCACCAGTGATAACGGGTTCACCGGGGAGCTGTTTTTT. This encodes CATSDNGFTGELFF.

In its sample, this clonotype was seen many times. V gene TRBV3-1 combines with J gene TRBJ2-1; 10 bases align to TRBD1. The trim removed 3 bases at V and 5 bases at J, leaving 7 bases unmatched. The CDR3 loop spans 16 amino acids. Looked up from germline, CDR1 is LGHDT and CDR2 is YNNKEL (reference sequence). CDR3 residues: CASSQTGTGENNEQFF. For the CDR3, the DNA is TGTGCCAGCAGCCAGACCGGGACAGGGGAGAACAATGAGCAGTTCTTC.

This clonotype was detected ten times or more. The chain recombines TRBV2 with TRBJ1-6; D is uncertain. Germline V gene data show CDR1 as SNHLY and CDR2 as FYNNEI. Between the trimmed V and J ends, which lost 9 bases and 10 bases, there was a span of 13 bases. This CDR3 is built from 12 residues. The CDR3 is CASAKTSSPLHF. The CDR3 DNA sequence: TGTGCCAGTGCGAAAACATCATCACCCCTCCACTTT.

J is TRBJ1-2 and V is TRBV5-6, with D uncertain. Germline values: CDR1 SGHDT, CDR2 YYEEEE. The CDR3 is 13 residues long. V was shortened by 0 bases and J by 6 bases, with 9 bases between the two germline ends. DNA for the CDR3: TGTGCCAGCAGCTTGGGACTTATTGATGGCTACACCTTC. Its translation: CASSLGLIDGYTF.

At least ten counts were recorded for this clonotype. J is TRBJ1-5 and V is TRBV2; D gene unclear. CDR1 and CDR2 (germline): SNHLY, FYNNEI. The CDR3 is 13 amino acids. The germline V and J ends were trimmed by 6 bases and 9 bases, with 15 bases remaining between them. CDR3 in amino acids: CASRASELWPQHF. In DNA form, the CDR3 reads TGTGCCAGCAGGGCTAGTGAACTTTGGCCCCAGCATTTT.

This clonotype was detected many times. The chain has TRBV14 and TRBJ2-1; maybe TRBD1 (7 bases). With 3 bases removed from V and 5 bases from J, the gap between germline ends came to 17 bases. This CDR3 is built from 16 residues. CDR1 and CDR2 (germline): SGHDN, FVKESK. CDR3 in amino acids: CASSQRWQGGNNEQFF. The DNA for the CDR3 is TGTGCCAGCAGCCAGCGGTGGCAGGGGGGCAACAATGAGCAGTTCTTC.

Only a few counts were recorded for this clonotype. V and J are TRBV7-9 and TRBJ2-6; D is unresolved. Trimming took off 5 bases at V and 0 bases at J, with 20 bases between the two ends. Looked up from germline, CDR1 is SEHNR and CDR2 is FQNEAQ (reference sequence). The CDR3 extends over 19 amino acids. The CDR3 sequence is CASSTKLSGWSSGANVLTF. Written as DNA, the CDR3 is TGTGCCAGCAGCACAAAGTTATCCGGGTGGAGCTCTGGGGCCAACGTCCTGACTTTC. Based on the CDR3 plus reference TRBV7-9 and TRBJ2-6, the full variable domain is DTGVSQNPRHKITKRGQNVTFRCDPISEHNRLYWYRQTLGQGPEFLTYFQNEAQLEKSRLLSDRFSAERPKGSFSTLEIQRTEQGDSAMYLCASSTKLSGWSSGANVLTFGAGSRLTVL.

This clonotype was counted a few times. The rearrangement joins TRBV20-1 to TRBJ2-3; 12 nucleotides match TRBD2. Unmatched junction bases numbered 1, after V lost 6 bases and J lost 0 bases. Germline V gives CDR1 DFQATT, CDR2 SNEGSKA (reference sequence). The CDR3 extends over 14 amino acids. The CDR3 DNA reads TGCAGTGCGGGGACTAGCGGGAGCACAGATACGCAGTATTTT. It encodes CSAGTSGSTDTQYF.

This clonotype was recorded at least ten times. This chain connects TRBV6-1 to TRBJ1-1; a possible D gene is TRBD1 (5 bases). The V and J ends lost 7 bases and 2 bases respectively, with 11 bases between them. Germline V gene data show CDR1 as MNHNS and CDR2 as SASEGT. The CDR3 extends over 13 amino acids. CDR3 DNA sequence: TGTGCCAGCACCGTGACAGAAAACACTGAAGCTTTCTTT. Translated: CASTVTENTEAFF.

The chain uses TRBV9 and TRBJ2-2; 9 nucleotides align to TRBD2. CDR3 size: 17 residues. Germline CDR1 reads SGDLS; CDR2 reads YYNGEE. Losses at the gene ends were 0 bases for V and 3 bases for J; bases not matched to a gene: 6. The CDR3 DNA reads TGTGCCAGCAGCGTAGGCCTAGCGGGGTTATACACCGGGGAGCTGTTTTTT. Translation gives CASSVGLAGLYTGELFF.

In its sample, this clonotype was seen many times. V usage is TRBV18 and J usage is TRBJ2-7; D ambiguous. The V gene's germline CDR1 is KGHSH and CDR2 LQKENI. The CDR3 runs 13 residues. Deletions cut 3 bases from V and 3 bases from J, with 9 bases between. CDR3 DNA: TGTGCCAGCTCACCCATTCCCAGCTACGAGCAGTACTTC. Translation: CASSPIPSYEQYF.

This clonotype was detected ten times or more. CDR3 loop: CSVSGQGSIGYTF. DNA for the CDR3: TGCAGCGTATCGGGACAGGGCTCTATCGGCTACACCTTC. The chain couples TRBV29-1 to TRBJ1-2; the match to TRBD1 covers 9 bases. V dropped 6 bases and J dropped 8; count of bases not matched to a gene: 10. The CDR3 sequence is 13 residues long. From germline, CDR1 is SQVTM and CDR2 ANQGSEA.

This clonotype was seen repeatedly, ten times or more. This sequence joins TRBV3-1 and TRBJ2-7; 11 nucleotides agree with TRBD2. Germline CDR1 LGHDT, CDR2 YNNKEL (reference sequence). With 4 bases clipped from V and 6 bases from J, the junction kept 5 bases outside the gene matches. The CDR3 runs to 14 residues. The CDR3 sequence: CASSLTGTSGEQYF. In DNA, the CDR3 is TGTGCCAGCAGCCTTACCGGGACTAGCGGCGAGCAGTACTTC.

This clonotype has at least ten counts. This chain connects TRBV11-2 to TRBJ2-5; D is unclear. The germline gives CDR1 SGHAT, CDR2 FQNNGV. This CDR3 is 15 amino acids long. Trimming stripped 5 bases from V and 0 bases from J, with 13 bases between. The CDR3, as DNA: TGTGCCAGCAGCCTTACCCCGCTAGACCAAGAGACCCAGTACTTC. It translates to CASSLTPLDQETQYF. The full variable domain, rest sourced from reference TRBV11-2 and TRBJ2-5, is EAGVAQSPRYKIIEKRQSVAFWCNPISGHATLYWYQQILGQGPKLLIQFQNNGVVDDSQLPKDRFSAERLKGVDSTLKIQPAKLEDSAVYLCASSLTPLDQETQYFGPGTRLLVL.

This clonotype appeared many times. The chain combines TRBV2 with TRBJ1-3; no reliable D call. Germline V gives CDR1 SNHLY, CDR2 FYNNEI. The CDR3 is 13 amino acids. V dropped 3 bases and J dropped 0 bases, with 3 bases sitting between them. The CDR3 bases are TGTGCCAGCAGTGACAGCTCTGGAAACACCATATATTTT. It encodes CASSDSSGNTIYF.

This clonotype occurred many times. CDR3 DNA: TGTGCCAGCAGCACAGGGGTAACTGAAGCTTTCTTT. It codes for CASSTGVTEAFF. The chain employs TRBV11-2 and TRBJ1-1; 7 bases are shared with TRBD1. The trim removed 5 bases at V and 5 bases at J, leaving 2 bases unmatched. This CDR3 has 12 residues. Per the germline V gene, CDR1 is SGHAT and CDR2 is FQNNGV.